These 18 T cell receptor beta chains were all obtained from the same sample, sequenced in a study of CD8 T cells in ankylosing spondylitis (dated 2017 in TCRdb). These receptors have no known antigen. Library construction relied on 5' RACE. TCRdb names Illumina HiSeq 2500 as the instrument used. TCRdb applied fastp at Q25 and MiXCR to the public reads, then kept only in-frame beta chains. Merged by CDR3 protein, the rows form single entries marked with the most common genes and DNA. The sample profile shows some 840,000 distinct CDR3 sequences; approximately 12% of them were found once. 0.51% of the sample comes from the top ten. The paper's findings and limits, for the study overall: Blood from ankylosing spondylitis patients appeared to be characterized by a TCR beta motif composed of several highly homologous amino acid variants.

Sequenced sample: blood, either unsorted or a sorted T cell fraction (not recorded which). The source is a male donor with ankylosing spondylitis.

The CDR3 protein is CASSSLGQGKKDSPLHF. CDR3 nucleotide sequence: TGTGCCAGCAGCTCCCTAGGACAGGGGAAGAAGGATTCACCCCTCCACTTT. The chain combines TRBV7-3 with TRBJ1-6; 9 nucleotides align to TRBD1. V trimming: 4 bases; J trimming: 8 bases; junction bases outside the gene matches: 12. The CDR3 sequence is 17 residues long. CDR1 is SGHTA, CDR2 FQGTGA, per germline.

In its sample, this clonotype was seen a few times. CDR3 DNA sequence: TGTGCCAGCAGCTTAACCCCTCGTGGGGCCAACGTCCTGACTTTC. Its protein is CASSLTPRGANVLTF. The genes are TRBV7-6 and TRBJ2-6; D unclear. This CDR3 has 15 residues. Looked up from germline, CDR1 is SGHVS and CDR2 is FNYEAQ. Trimming pared 2 bases from V and 3 bases from J, leaving 8 bases between.

This clonotype was found a few times. The gene calls are TRBV12-3 or TRBV12-4 and TRBJ2-2; a possible D gene is TRBD1 (6 bases). The length of the CDR3 is 17 residues. The V and J ends lost 2 bases and 2 bases respectively, with 15 bases between them. The DNA of the CDR3 is TGTGCCAGCAGTTTATCAATCGACAGGACTAACACCGGGGAGCTGTTTTTT. Residues: CASSLSIDRTNTGELFF.

The chain couples TRBV7-3 to TRBJ2-7; D may be TRBD1 (6 bases). V was pared by 1 base and J by 5 bases, with 9 bases between. From germline, CDR1 is SGHTA and CDR2 FQGTGA. CDR3 length equals 13 residues. CDR3 sequence (DNA): TGTGCCAGCAGCTTAAACAGGGCAAACGAGCAGTACTTC. As protein: CASSLNRANEQYF.

This sequence joins TRBV12-3 or TRBV12-4 and TRBJ2-1, with 7 nucleotides matching TRBD2. This CDR3 region has 14 residues. The J segment lost 4 bases and the V segment lost 2 bases, leaving 2 bases of the junction unmatched. CDR3 in amino acids: CASSLWGGYNEQFF. The CDR3 nucleotides are TGTGCCAGCAGTTTATGGGGGGGTTACAATGAGCAGTTCTTC.

This clonotype occurred a few times. J is TRBJ2-3 and V is TRBV20-1, with a weak D call TRBD2 (5 bases). There are 13 residues in the CDR3. Trimming pared 0 bases from V and 7 bases from J, leaving 11 bases between. CDR1 and CDR2 from the germline V gene are DFQATT and SNEGSKA (reference sequence). The CDR3 spells CSARDASRNTQYF. CDR3 in DNA: TGCAGTGCTAGAGATGCTAGCAGGAATACGCAGTATTTT.

This clonotype occurred many times. The rearrangement joins TRBV20-1 to TRBJ1-4, with D perhaps matching TRBD1 (5 bases). The length of the CDR3 is 13 residues. Germline-derived CDR1 and CDR2 are DFQATT and SNEGSKA (reference sequence). The ends were cut back, 3 bases at V and 8 bases at J, with 13 bases in the middle. This CDR3 reads CSASTGGNEKLFF. DNA of the CDR3: TGCAGTGCTAGCACAGGTGGGAACGAAAAACTGTTTTTT.

The chain carries TRBV5-1 and TRBJ2-1; 7 nucleotides line up with TRBD2. The germline V gene has CDR1 SGHRS and CDR2 YFSETQ. CDR3 length equals 15 residues. Trimming cost V 4 bases and J 5 bases; bases outside gene matches: 9. CDR3 sequence: CASSLALATNNEQFF. The CDR3 nucleotides are TGCGCCAGCAGCCTAGCACTAGCGACTAACAATGAGCAGTTCTTC.

In nucleotides, the CDR3 is TGTGCCAGCTCACCACGGGAGGAAAAACTGTTTTTT. Its protein is CASSPREEKLFF. This chain uses TRBV18 with TRBJ1-4; no clear D. CDR1 is KGHSH, CDR2 LQKENI, per germline. V shed 1 base and J shed 8 bases, with 5 bases lying between them. The CDR3 contains 12 residues.

This clonotype showed up many times. The V call is TRBV20-1, the J call TRBJ2-1; 7 positions agree with TRBD2. The germline V gene has CDR1 DFQATT and CDR2 SNEGSKA (reference sequence). V dropped 4 bases and J dropped 0; count of bases not matched to a gene: 3. The CDR3 covers 14 residues. The CDR3 protein is CSATPGGSYNEQFF. The CDR3 DNA sequence: TGCAGTGCTACCCCGGGGGGCTCCTACAATGAGCAGTTCTTC.

This clonotype appeared a few times. CDR3 bases: TGTGCCTGGAGTCGGGACGGTTATAGCAATCAGCCCCAGCATTTT. Translated: CAWSRDGYSNQPQHF. The rearrangement joins TRBV30 to TRBJ1-5; D might be TRBD1 (5 bases). The CDR3 extends over 15 amino acids. Deletions cut 2 bases from V and 0 bases from J, with 11 bases between. From germline, CDR1 is GTSNPN and CDR2 SVGIG (reference sequence).

This clonotype showed up just a few times. The V call is TRBV6-1, the J call TRBJ1-2, with D perhaps TRBD1 (5 bases). The CDR3 runs to 15 residues. The germline gives CDR1 MNHNS, CDR2 SASEGT. The ends were cut back, 2 bases at V and 4 bases at J, with 14 bases in the middle. CDR3 in amino acids: CASSEKGPLSYGYTF. In DNA form, the CDR3 reads TGTGCCAGCAGTGAAAAGGGGCCGCTTAGCTATGGCTACACCTTC.

This clonotype was seen many times. In DNA, the CDR3 is TGTGCCAGCAGCTTGGGTGCGGGAACTCACCACAATGAGCAGTTCTTC. Protein sequence: CASSLGAGTHHNEQFF. The chain combines TRBV5-5 with TRBJ2-1; a possible D gene is TRBD2 (6 bases). Looked up from germline, CDR1 is SGHKS and CDR2 is YYEKEE (reference sequence). Trimming took off 0 bases at V and 5 bases at J, with 15 bases between the two ends. This CDR3 is 16 amino acids long.

Only a few counts were recorded for this clonotype. The genes are TRBV12-3 or TRBV12-4 and TRBJ2-2, with 7 bases lining up with TRBD1. The J segment lost 3 bases and the V segment lost 0 bases, leaving 1 base of the junction unmatched. This CDR3 is 15 amino acids long. The CDR3 DNA sequence: TGTGCCAGCAGTTTAGCGACAGGGTACACCGGGGAGCTGTTTTTT. Amino acids: CASSLATGYTGELFF.

This clonotype has more than one count but fewer than ten. The chain is built from TRBV20-1 and TRBJ2-5; D perhaps matches TRBD1 (6 bases). V was pared by 6 bases and J by 1 base, with 18 bases between. Germline V gene sequence: CDR1 DFQATT, CDR2 SNEGSKA (reference sequence). The CDR3 sequence is 15 residues long. CDR3 DNA sequence: TGCAGTGCAAAAGGCAGTCAAGGGGGCCAAGAGACCCAGTACTTC. Encoded protein: CSAKGSQGGQETQYF.

This clonotype was observed a handful of times. The rearrangement links TRBV19 to TRBJ1-1; possibly TRBD1 for D (5 bases). Germline V gives CDR1 LNHDA, CDR2 SQIVND (reference sequence). V lost 6 bases to trimming and J lost 3 bases, with 17 bases between them. This CDR3 region has 15 residues. The CDR3 nucleotides read TGTGCCAGTAGCCGGGACCCCATTCGTGACACTGAAGCTTTCTTT. This gives the protein CASSRDPIRDTEAFF. Using reference TRBV19 and TRBJ1-1 for the parts outside the CDR3, the full variable domain is DGGITQSPKYLFRKEGQNVTLSCEQNLNHDAMYWYRQDPGQGLRLIYYSQIVNDFQKGDIAEGYSVSREKKESFPLTVTSAQKNPTAFYLCASSRDPIRDTEAFFGQGTRLTVV.

Ten or more counts support this clonotype. J is TRBJ2-1 and V is TRBV9, with a possible D match to TRBD2 (6 bases). CDR1 is SGDLS and CDR2 is YYNGEE in the germline V gene. The CDR3 length is 15 residues. The germline V and J ends were trimmed by 0 bases and 3 bases, with 10 bases remaining between them. The CDR3 coding sequence is TGTGCCAGCAGCGTAGAGTGGGAGGACTACAATGAGCAGTTCTTC. This gives the protein CASSVEWEDYNEQFF.

This clonotype was seen a handful of times. The chain employs TRBV4-1 and TRBJ1-1, with a tentative D call TRBD1 (5 bases). Trimming removed 0 bases from V and 1 base from J, with 15 bases in between. The germline gives CDR1 MGHRA, CDR2 YSYEKL. This CDR3 region has 17 residues. The DNA of the CDR3 is TGCGCCAGCAGCCAAGATTATGGAGGGGTAGGGAACACTGAAGCTTTCTTT. Its translation: CASSQDYGGVGNTEAFF.